The 27 T cell receptor beta chains below were found in one sample sequenced in a study of CD8+ T cells in alopecia areata. RNA extraction was followed by reverse transcription into cDNA, which acted as the sequencing template. TCRdb keeps only in-frame clones here, not all; method: immunoSEQ multiplex PCR. Altogether about 39,000 clones are present, roughly 65% being singletons, with the ten largest covering 20% to 25%. The sample's treatment: oral pan-JAK inhibitor, 5-10 mg twice daily. This material consisted of CD8+ T cells sorted from blood, taken at week 4, from a patient treated with tofacitinib. The origin of the receptors is a human donor with alopecia areata.

The rearrangement joins TRBV30 to TRBJ2-2; 7 nucleotides match TRBD1. There are 14 residues in the CDR3. Germline V CDR1 and CDR2: GTSNPN, SVGIG (reference sequence). The ends lost 2 bases at V and 5 bases at J; junction bases unmatched: 5. CDR3: CAWSRDRVTGELFF. The CDR3 bases are TGTGCCTGGAGTAGGGACAGAGTAACCGGGGAGCTGTTTTTT.

The chain is built from TRBV6-5 and TRBJ2-1; 9 bases align to TRBD1. CDR1 is MNHEY, CDR2 SVGAGI, per germline. This CDR3 contains 14 residues. V was clipped by 5 bases and J by 7 bases; unmatched bases: 6. This CDR3 reads CASSNRDRVNEQFF. The CDR3 region has the DNA TGTGCCAGCAGTAACCGGGACAGGGTGAATGAGCAGTTCTTC.

The V gene is TRBV2, the J gene TRBJ2-3; D not resolved. V shed 0 bases and J shed 1 base, with 14 bases lying between them. The CDR3 has 17 residues. Germline V gene lookup returns CDR1 SNHLY and CDR2 FYNNEI. The CDR3 DNA is TGTGCCAGCAGTGAAGCAGACGGGTTTTTGGGCACAGATACGCAGTATTTT. Its protein product is CASSEADGFLGTDTQYF.

This clone was observed a few times. The chain is built from TRBV27 and TRBJ2-7, with D perhaps given as TRBD1 or TRBD2 (5 bases each). V was shortened by 4 bases and J by 0 bases, with 10 bases between the two germline ends. This CDR3 spans 14 amino acids. Germline V gene data show CDR1 as MNHEY and CDR2 as SMNVEV (reference sequence). The CDR3 DNA follows: TGTGCCAGCAGTTGGGCAGGGAGCTCCTACGAGCAGTACTTC. This gives the protein CASSWAGSSYEQYF.

The V and J genes are TRBV29-1 and TRBJ1-1; maybe TRBD1 (5 bases). V gave up 7 bases and J gave up 1 base, with 10 bases separating them. This CDR3 spans 12 amino acids. The V gene's germline CDR1 is SQVTM and CDR2 ANQGSEA. This chain's CDR3 is CSAGGENTEAFF. The CDR3 nucleotides are TGCAGCGCTGGAGGGGAGAACACTGAAGCTTTCTTT.

A few counts support this clone. The chain links TRBV30 to TRBJ2-2, with no clear D. There are 12 residues in the CDR3. Trimming removed 2 bases from V and 9 bases from J, with 10 bases in between. Germline V gene sequence: CDR1 GTSNPN, CDR2 SVGIG (reference sequence). CDR3 DNA: TGTGCCTGGAGTACGGGTAACAGGGAGCTGTTTTTT. Protein sequence: CAWSTGNRELFF.

The chain's CDR3 is CAWIRRGTEAFF. The CDR3 bases are TGTGCCTGGATTAGACGTGGGACTGAAGCTTTCTTT. This chain links TRBV30 with TRBJ1-1; no definite D call. V lost 4 bases and J 5 bases, leaving 11 bases between the germline ends. Germline V gene lookup returns CDR1 GTSNPN and CDR2 SVGIG (reference sequence). This CDR3 spans 12 amino acids.

This clone has just a few counts. The chain uses TRBV11-2 and TRBJ1-2; D uncertain. Germline V lookup: CDR1 SGHAT, CDR2 FQNNGV. The CDR3 loop spans 12 amino acids. Trimming left V 0 bases short and J 7 bases short, with 6 bases between. The CDR3 region has the DNA TGTGCCAGCAGCTTAGATGGGATTGGCTACACCTTC. As protein: CASSLDGIGYTF.

V is TRBV6-1 and J is TRBJ2-1, with TRBD2 identical over 7 bases. This CDR3 is 15 amino acids long. Germline values: CDR1 MNHNS, CDR2 SASEGT. The V and J ends lost 6 bases and 8 bases, in that order; junction bases with no gene match: 13. The chain's CDR3 is CASRRGGEVPYEQFF. The CDR3 DNA reads TGTGCCAGCAGAAGGGGAGGGGAGGTCCCCTATGAGCAGTTCTTC.

This clone was seen once. The chain joins TRBV13 to TRBJ2-7; 9 bases agree with TRBD2. This CDR3 comprises 14 residues. CDR1 PRHDT and CDR2 FYEKMQ come from the germline V gene (reference sequence). V trimming: 7 bases; J trimming: 5 bases; junction bases outside the gene matches: 9. In DNA, the CDR3 is TGTGCCAGCACCAAGCGGGGGGTCGAGGACGAGCAGTACTTC. Translated: CASTKRGVEDEQYF.

The chain couples TRBV30 to TRBJ1-1; D may be TRBD1 (5 bases). The germline V gene has CDR1 GTSNPN and CDR2 SVGIG (reference sequence). V dropped 2 bases and J dropped 5 bases, with 15 bases sitting between them. The CDR3 spans 14 residues. CDR3 sequence: CAWSWGLGTTEAFF. The CDR3 DNA follows: TGTGCCTGGAGTTGGGGACTAGGGACGACTGAAGCTTTCTTT.

V and J are TRBV7-9 and TRBJ1-4; TRBD1 matches 7 bases. From germline, CDR1 is SEHNR and CDR2 FQNEAQ (reference sequence). With 2 bases clipped from V and 8 bases from J, the junction kept 5 bases outside the gene matches. The length of the CDR3 is 14 residues. This chain's CDR3 is CASSLTGDEEKLFF. The CDR3, as DNA: TGTGCCAGCAGCTTAACAGGGGACGAAGAAAAACTGTTTTTT. Using reference TRBV7-9 and TRBJ1-4 for the parts outside the CDR3, the full variable domain is DTGVSQNPRHKITKRGQNVTFRCDPISEHNRLYWYRQTLGQGPEFLTYFQNEAQLEKSRLLSDRFSAERPKGSFSTLEIQRTEQGDSAMYLCASSLTGDEEKLFFGSGTQLSVL.

This clone was observed a handful of times. V is TRBV29-1 and J is TRBJ1-2; 8 nucleotides line up with TRBD1. The V and J ends lost 5 bases and 7 bases, in that order; junction bases with no gene match: 9. The CDR3 contains 13 residues. Germline CDR1 is SQVTM and CDR2 is ANQGSEA. CDR3 nucleotide sequence: TGCAGCGTTATAGAGCAGGGGGCAGTTGGCTACACCTTC. Its translation is CSVIEQGAVGYTF.

In regard to this clone: This sample also contains other DNA sequences that code for the same CDR3. The chain recombines TRBV29-1 with TRBJ2-3, with D maybe TRBD2 (5 bases). Trimming removed 5 bases at V and 6 bases at J, with 6 bases between. The CDR3 spans 10 residues. Germline loops: CDR1 SQVTM, CDR2 ANQGSEA. CDR3 protein: CSVRRDTQYF. In nucleotides, the CDR3 is TGCAGCGTTCGGAGGGATACGCAGTATTTT.

This sequence joins TRBV28 and TRBJ2-3; D is ambiguous. The germline V gene has CDR1 MDHEN and CDR2 SYDVKM. The ends were cut back, 5 bases at V and 5 bases at J, with 17 bases in the middle. The CDR3 runs to 15 residues. CDR3 residues: CASSLETYTVDTQYF. In DNA, the CDR3 is TGTGCCAGCAGTCTAGAGACATATACAGTAGATACGCAGTATTTT.

This sequence joins TRBV10-1 and TRBJ2-1; 11 positions match TRBD2. The ends lost 3 bases at V and 4 bases at J; junction bases unmatched: 5. CDR3 size: 16 residues. Germline loops: CDR1 WNHNN, CDR2 SYGVQD (reference sequence). CDR3 nucleotide sequence: TGCGCCAGCAGTGACCTAGCGGGGGGACGATACAATGAGCAGTTCTTC. Its protein is CASSDLAGGRYNEQFF.

The chain joins TRBV7-2 to TRBJ2-7; no clear D. This CDR3 has 12 residues. The germline V and J ends were trimmed by 4 bases and 2 bases, with 6 bases remaining between them. Germline CDR1 SGHTA, CDR2 FQGNSA. CDR3: CASSWMPYEQYF. The CDR3 bases are TGTGCCAGCAGCTGGATGCCCTACGAGCAGTACTTC.

The V gene is TRBV27, the J gene TRBJ2-7; 9 nucleotides agree with TRBD2. This CDR3 is built from 15 residues. Looked up from germline, CDR1 is MNHEY and CDR2 is SMNVEV (reference sequence). J lost 4 bases, V lost 2 bases, and 6 bases had no gene match. The DNA of the CDR3 is TGTGCCAGCAGTTTAGGGGGTAGCGGGGGATACGAGCAGTACTTC. This translates into CASSLGGSGGYEQYF.

V usage is TRBV4-3 and J usage is TRBJ2-5; 8 nucleotides match TRBD2. The CDR3 spans 19 residues. J gave up 1 base and V 0 bases, and 13 bases lay outside the gene matches. Germline CDR1 is LGHNA and CDR2 is YSLEER. CDR3 bases: TGCGCCAGCAGCCAAGATCTTCGGGGGAGCGGGGGCTTCCAAGAGACCCAGTACTTC. Translation gives CASSQDLRGSGGFQETQYF.

This chain uses TRBV19 with TRBJ1-4; D unclear. The CDR3 spans 14 residues. Germline V CDR1 and CDR2: LNHDA, SQIVND (reference sequence). Trimming stripped 5 bases from V and 6 bases from J, with 13 bases between. CDR3 sequence: CASSPRGGHEKLFF. CDR3 DNA: TGTGCCAGTAGTCCCCGAGGCGGGCATGAAAAACTGTTTTTT.

In DNA, the CDR3 is TGTGCCACCAACAGGGACCCTCCCTACGAGCAGTACTTC. Translating gives CATNRDPPYEQYF. The chain has TRBV10-3 and TRBJ2-7; D possibly corresponds to TRBD1 (6 bases). V lost 10 bases to trimming and J lost 2 bases, with 15 bases between them. Germline V CDR1 and CDR2: ENHRY, SYGVKD. The CDR3 runs to 13 residues.

V gene TRBV5-1 combines with J gene TRBJ2-7; D is perhaps TRBD2 (5 bases). The CDR3 loop spans 16 amino acids. Germline V CDR1 and CDR2: SGHRS, YFSETQ. Trimming shortened V by 3 bases and J by 4 bases, and 20 bases separated the two germline ends. The CDR3 spells CASSSRTSERPYEQYF. The CDR3 region has the DNA TGCGCCAGCAGCTCGCGGACTTCGGAACGTCCTTACGAGCAGTACTTC.

V and J are TRBV4-1 and TRBJ2-4, with D unresolved. Germline CDR1 reads MGHRA; CDR2 reads YSYEKL. V was shortened by 0 bases and J by 3 bases, with 12 bases between the two germline ends. The CDR3 covers 16 residues. The CDR3 DNA is TGCGCCAGCAGCCAAGATGGCCGTCTCGGCAAAAACATTCAGTACTTC. It is translated as CASSQDGRLGKNIQYF.

This rearrangement joins TRBV7-6 to TRBJ1-5; D is undetermined. Germline V CDR1 and CDR2: SGHVS, FNYEAQ. V was clipped by 6 bases and J by 7 bases, with 13 bases between them. The CDR3 length is 13 residues. DNA of the CDR3: TGTGCCAGCAGTAAAAATAGGGCCCAGCCCCAGCATTTT. It encodes CASSKNRAQPQHF.

V and J are TRBV7-2 and TRBJ2-7; tentative D call: TRBD2 (6 bases). The CDR3 covers 16 residues. Germline CDR1 SGHTA, CDR2 FQGNSA. Trimming removed 8 bases from V and 4 bases from J, with 24 bases in between. CDR3 DNA sequence: TGTGCCAGCGGAGGGCATCAAATCTCGTTGAGATACGAGCAGTACTTC. It yields the protein CASGGHQISLRYEQYF.

The V call is TRBV19, the J call TRBJ1-1; D unclear. Deletions cut 2 bases from V and 3 bases from J, with 7 bases between. The CDR3 spans 13 residues. Germline V gene lookup returns CDR1 LNHDA and CDR2 SQIVND (reference sequence). This CDR3 reads CASSITKDTEAFF. The DNA of the CDR3 is TGTGCCAGTAGTATAACGAAGGACACTGAAGCTTTCTTT.

In DNA, the CDR3 is TGTGCCAGCAGCCCGAGACGGGTACTCCAAGAGACCCAGTACTTC. Amino acid sequence: CASSPRRVLQETQYF. The J gene is TRBJ2-5, the V gene TRBV14; D call uncertain. Germline lookup yields CDR1 SGHDN and CDR2 FVKESK. The CDR3 contains 15 residues. V shed 4 bases and J shed 1 base, with 13 bases lying between them.